This T cell receptor beta chain was identified in a study of T cells in Graves' hyperthyroidism and ophthalmopathy. Broader study findings: Ophthalmopathy was distinguished from stable hyperthyroidism by 13 V-J signatures.

With 3 bases removed from V and 6 bases from J, the gap between germline ends came to 15 bases. CDR1 is MNHEY, CDR2 SMNVEV, per germline (reference sequence). This CDR3 region has 15 residues. The table lists this clonotype with a few counts. The target antigen is unknown. Diagnoses were made from clinical symptoms, serum measures (thyroxine and TRAb), thyroid ultrasound and orbital computed tomography. RNA transcripts were the template for amplifying TCR beta CDR3 regions. The study used the HTBI primer set for a first-round RT-PCR of the TCR CDR3. TCRdb re-called the multiplex PCR reads with MiXCR, one entry per CDR3 protein. The data contain about 530,000 distinct CDR3 sequences, roughly a sixth of them seen just once; the ten biggest clones take up roughly 18%.

The chain links TRBV27 to TRBJ1-5; D call uncertain. Material for sequencing was blood. This TCR derives from a young woman with Graves' ophthalmopathy. This chain's CDR3 is CASSFAGVEGQPQHF. CDR3 DNA sequence: TGTGCCAGCAGTTTCGCCGGAGTAGAAGGTCAGCCCCAGCATTTT.